A single T cell receptor (beta chain) is shown here with its context. This entry belongs to a study of blood T cell repertoires in COVID-19. Background on the study: Spain, Italy and the United States supplied samples that represented acute and convalescent COVID-19. The cDNA or gDNA used as material had been derived from T cells, B-cell-depleted T cells, or PBMCs.

Assay: immunoSEQ multiplex PCR; the TCRdb copy retains only in-frame clones and omits some. The sample has some 50,000 clones; approximately 87% are singletons. From germline, CDR1 is SGHAT and CDR2 FQNNGV. CDR3 size: 17 residues. V was trimmed by 3 bases and J by 1 base, leaving 18 bases between them. This chain joins TRBV11-2 and TRBJ2-5, with D hard to call. Specimen: peripheral blood. This sequence originates from a man in his fifties with acute or convalescent COVID-19. CDR3: CASSFSFPFSSQETQYF. Written as DNA, the CDR3 is TGTGCCAGCAGCTTTTCATTTCCCTTCTCTAGCCAAGAGACCCAGTACTTC.